This T cell receptor beta chain was identified in a study of T cells in Graves' hyperthyroidism and ophthalmopathy. This clonotype has just a few counts. Template material for amplifying TCR beta CDR3 regions consisted of RNA transcripts. In the first-round RT-PCR of the TCR CDR3, the HTBI primer set was used. MiXCR, applied by TCRdb to the multiplex PCR reads, yields one record per CDR3 protein. The top ten hold roughly a fifth of the sample, which has about 370,000 distinct CDR3 sequences, about 16% seen once. V was shortened by 2 bases and J by 5 bases, with 11 bases between the two germline ends. Germline loops: CDR1 WNHNN, CDR2 SYGVQD (reference sequence). There are 14 residues in the CDR3.

What was sequenced was blood. The sequence was collected from a woman aged 55-69 years with Graves' ophthalmopathy. J is TRBJ2-3 and V is TRBV10-1, with a possible D match to TRBD2 (6 bases). Here the CDR3 DNA reads TGCGCCAGCAGTGAGGGCCCGACTAGAGATACGCAGTATTTT. Its protein is CASSEGPTRDTQYF.